This T cell receptor beta chain derives from a study of spatial heterogeneity in lung cancer. At the level of the study: Sequences of the beta chain were consistently detected in greater numbers than alpha-chain sequences. Combinations of a unique TCR and a UMI were tallied in raw reads, and on average each appeared more than ten times. General study results and limits: Within tumors, counts of expanded alpha and beta TCRs tracked tumor mutation counts.

The time point: sample taken at primary tumor resection. Unsorted whole RNA samples from tumor, nontumor lung or frozen PBMC were sequenced. On each TCR cDNA molecule, a unique molecular identifier was present. TCRdb redid the calling of the 5' RACE reads with MiXCR, one entry per CDR3 protein. The sample lists some 5,000 distinct CDR3 sequences; approximately 6.5% were seen once. By sample fraction, this clonotype is medium-sized (0.01 to 0.1%). Its antigen is undetermined. The CDR3 contains 15 residues. Per germline, CDR1 SGHVS and CDR2 FQNEAQ. V was shortened by 5 bases and J by 8 bases, with 19 bases between the two germline ends.

The input for sequencing was lung tumor tissue, taken at surgery. The chain carries TRBV7-8 and TRBJ2-1; perhaps TRBD1 as D (6 bases). The origin of this receptor is a male donor with early-stage non-small cell lung cancer. CDR3 protein: CASSPPTGLSHEQFF. Written as DNA, the CDR3 is TGTGCCAGCAGCCCCCCGACAGGACTGTCCCATGAGCAGTTCTTC.